This T cell receptor beta chain was captured by sequencing in a study of T cell responses to AZD1222 COVID-19 vaccine. The germline V gene encodes CDR1 SGHTA and CDR2 FQGNSA. Germline trimming cut 2 bases from V and 3 bases from J; bases unmatched to any gene: 4. The CDR3 is 14 residues long. This clone was counted once. The protocol was immunoSEQ multiplex PCR, while the TCRdb copy is restricted to in-frame clones and leaves out a portion. This table has some 140,000 clones, over 85% appearing once. The chain is built from TRBV7-2 and TRBJ2-7; the match to TRBD1 covers 7 bases. Sample: peripheral blood, taken on day 0 of AZD1222 vaccination. This TCR was recovered from an adult in good health. The DNA for the CDR3 is TGTGCCAGCAGCTTACGGGACAGCGACTACGAGCAGTACTTC. Translated, it gives CASSLRDSDYEQYF.